Each of the 27 T cell receptor beta chains below was sequenced from the same sample in a study of cytomegalovirus exposure and HLA in healthy donors. With 60 Vbeta and 13 Jbeta primers, the PCR was carried out. Only in-frame clones appear in the TCRdb table, and some are missing; sequencing was by immunoSEQ multiplex PCR. The sample shows around 130,000 clones, around 81% of them seen only once. Sequenced sample: PBMCs. All receptors come from a woman in her 40s in good health and CMV-seronegative.

This clone was detected a few times. Other nucleotide sequences in the sample specify the same CDR3. This chain joins TRBV4-3 and TRBJ2-7, with 10 bases matching TRBD1. The CDR3 consists of 16 residues. The J segment lost 1 base and the V segment lost 0 bases, leaving 3 bases of the junction unmatched. Germline V CDR1 and CDR2: LGHNA, YSLEER. DNA of the CDR3: TGCGCCAGCAGCCAAGACCGGACAGGGGGTTCCTACGAGCAGTACTTC. It encodes CASSQDRTGGSYEQYF.

In this sample, this clone turned up a few times. The chain uses TRBV30 and TRBJ2-7; TRBD1 agrees at 9 bases. In germline, CDR1 is GTSNPN, CDR2 SVGIG (reference sequence). J lost 4 bases, V lost 8 bases, and 30 bases had no gene match. The CDR3 sequence is 20 residues long. The chain's CDR3 is CAPAPRPASRRPGQGYEQYF. The CDR3, as DNA: TGTGCCCCCGCCCCGCGCCCCGCGTCTCGTCGACCGGGACAGGGATACGAGCAGTACTTC.

This clone showed up just once. This chain links TRBV10-2 with TRBJ2-7; 7 bases map to TRBD1. The CDR3 consists of 15 residues. Trimming removed 2 bases from V and 1 base from J; junction bases left unmatched: 5. Germline V gene data show CDR1 as WSHSY and CDR2 as SAAADI. CDR3 in amino acids: CASSEGLRGSYEQYF. The CDR3 DNA reads TGCGCCAGCAGTGAGGGTCTCAGGGGGTCCTACGAGCAGTACTTC.

This chain joins TRBV15 and TRBJ2-3; 9 positions agree with TRBD2. V dropped 3 bases and J dropped 6; count of bases not matched to a gene: 10. The germline gives CDR1 LNHNV, CDR2 YYDKDF (reference sequence). The CDR3 length is 16 residues. In DNA, the CDR3 is TGTGCCACCAGCAGTCGAATAGCGGGAGAGGGGGATACGCAGTATTTT. Translated: CATSSRIAGEGDTQYF.

This chain joins TRBV5-4 and TRBJ2-5; 12 bases match TRBD2. This CDR3 region has 15 residues. CDR1 is SGHNT and CDR2 is YYREEE in the germline V gene (reference sequence). The CDR3 region is CGSSASGGAGETQYF. The DNA of the CDR3 is TGTGGGTCGTCTGCTAGCGGGGGGGCCGGGGAGACCCAGTACTTC.

Only a few counts were recorded for this clone. The V and J genes are TRBV21-1 and TRBJ1-2. TRBV21-1 counts as a pseudogene. The CDR3 contains 14 residues. The CDR3: CASSKGSTFYGYTF. CDR3 DNA sequence: TGTGCCAGCAGCAAAGGATCCACTTTCTATGGCTACACCTTC.

This clone was detected once. The rearrangement uses TRBV4-1 and TRBJ1-5; no clear D. The V end was cut by 2 bases, the J end by 6 bases, with 11 bases between. The CDR3 contains 14 residues. In germline, CDR1 is MGHRA, CDR2 YSYEKL. CDR3 residues: CASSQSTSGQPQHF. DNA of the CDR3: TGCGCCAGCAGCCAATCGACGAGCGGTCAGCCCCAGCATTTT.

The chain has TRBV21-1 and TRBJ1-6; the table's D call, TRBD1, was not checked against the DNA. TRBV21-1 is shown as a pseudogene. This CDR3 is 16 amino acids long. The CDR3 loop reads CASSKDKGESNSPLHF. The CDR3, as DNA: TGTGCCAGCAGCAAAGACAAAGGGGAATCTAATTCACCCCTCCACTTT.

This chain connects TRBV19 to TRBJ1-3, with 7 bases fitting TRBD1. CDR1 LNHDA and CDR2 SQIVND come from the germline V gene (reference sequence). This CDR3 is 16 amino acids long. Trimming cost V 4 bases and J 0 bases; bases outside gene matches: 6. The CDR3 nucleotides are TGTGCCAGTAGTAGACAGGGCTCTAACTCTGGAAACACCATATATTTT. This sequence encodes CASSRQGSNSGNTIYF.

This chain joins TRBV9 and TRBJ2-1; D is possibly TRBD2 (6 bases). Germline-derived CDR1 and CDR2 are SGDLS and YYNGEE. V shed 3 bases and J shed 6 bases, with 19 bases lying between them. This CDR3 has 16 amino acids. For the CDR3, the DNA is TGTGCCAGCAGCGGACTAAGCGGGCTAGCAGGCAATGAGCAGTTCTTC. Translation: CASSGLSGLAGNEQFF.

The rearrangement joins TRBV11-3 to TRBJ2-7; D ambiguous. The CDR3 extends over 12 amino acids. Germline-derived CDR1 and CDR2 are SGHNT and YENEEA. V shed 1 base and J shed 5 bases, with 6 bases lying between them. The CDR3 here is CASSLGENEQYF. CDR3 DNA sequence: TGTGCCAGCAGCTTAGGAGAGAACGAGCAGTACTTC. The whole variable domain, remainder taken from reference TRBV11-3 and TRBJ2-7, is EAGVVQSPRYKIIEKKQPVAFWCNPISGHNTLYWYLQNLGQGPELLIRYENEEAVDDSQLPKDRFSAERLKGVDSTLKIQPAELGDSAVYLCASSLGENEQYFGPGTRLTVT.

A single count supports this clone. The V call is TRBV2, the J call TRBJ2-7; no definite D call. The germline V gene has CDR1 SNHLY and CDR2 FYNNEI. The ends were cut back, 5 bases at V and 4 bases at J, with 6 bases in the middle. The CDR3 is 11 amino acids. The CDR3 loop reads CASSLQYEQYF. CDR3 nucleotides: TGTGCCAGCAGTCTACAGTACGAGCAGTACTTC. The full variable domain, in which reference TRBV2 and TRBJ2-7 provide the parts outside the CDR3, is EPEVTQTPSHQVTQMGQEVILRCVPISNHLYFYWYRQILGQKVEFLVSFYNNEISEKSEIFDDQFSVERPDGSNFTLKIRSTKLEDSAMYFCASSLQYEQYFGPGTRLTVT.

The chain links TRBV6-5 to TRBJ1-2, with D possibly matching TRBD1 (5 bases). Trimming removed 2 bases at V and 2 bases at J, with 12 bases between. There are 15 residues in the CDR3. CDR1 and CDR2 from the germline V gene are MNHEY and SVGAGI. CDR3 coding DNA: TGTGCCAGCAGTTACCCGGGGGAACGGAACTATGGCTACACCTTC. Its translation is CASSYPGERNYGYTF.

The chain employs TRBV4-2 and TRBJ2-5, with a tentative D call TRBD1 (6 bases). The CDR3 covers 14 residues. Germline CDR1 and CDR2: LGHNA and YNFKEQ. The germline V and J ends were trimmed by 1 base and 4 bases, with 10 bases remaining between them. The CDR3: CASSQVQGGETQYF. The CDR3 coding sequence is TGTGCCAGCAGCCAAGTACAGGGTGGAGAGACCCAGTACTTC.

This chain joins TRBV2 and TRBJ2-3; D perhaps matches TRBD2 (6 bases). V lost 4 bases to trimming and J lost 4 bases, with 18 bases between them. Germline CDR1 is SNHLY and CDR2 is FYNNEI. The CDR3 runs to 16 residues. CDR3 sequence reads: CASSVERGIKPDTQYF. Here the CDR3 DNA reads TGTGCCAGCAGTGTAGAACGGGGGATCAAACCAGATACGCAGTATTTT.

This clone has a single count. The chain has TRBV12-5 and TRBJ2-3; 10 nucleotides align to TRBD2. The CDR3 sequence is 16 residues long. The junction had 11 bases not matched to a gene; V was cut back by 10 bases and J by 1 base. Germline V lookup: CDR1 LGHNT, CDR2 FRNRAP. The CDR3, as DNA: TGTGCTACTGGACTAGCGGTAGGAGGGGGCACAGATACGCAGTATTTT. Amino acid sequence: CATGLAVGGGTDTQYF.

This chain connects TRBV7-9 to TRBJ1-1, with D perhaps matching TRBD1 (5 bases). V lost 3 bases and J 5 bases, leaving 13 bases between the germline ends. Looked up from germline, CDR1 is SEHNR and CDR2 is FQNEAQ (reference sequence). There are 14 residues in the CDR3. The CDR3 sequence is CASSLHGARTEAFF. CDR3 nucleotides: TGTGCCAGCAGCTTGCATGGGGCTCGGACTGAAGCTTTCTTT.

The chain has TRBV9 and TRBJ2-7; TRBD2 matches 16 bases. The germline V gene has CDR1 SGDLS and CDR2 YYNGEE. The CDR3 covers 19 residues. With 3 bases clipped from V and 5 bases from J, the junction kept 14 bases outside the gene matches. CDR3 sequence: CASSGGLAGGPGWADEQYF. The CDR3 bases are TGTGCCAGCAGCGGGGGACTAGCGGGAGGGCCGGGATGGGCCGACGAGCAGTACTTC.

This chain connects TRBV11-3 to TRBJ1-1; D gene ambiguous. The CDR3 spans 14 residues. Trimming removed 0 bases at V and 0 bases at J, with 5 bases between. Germline V lookup: CDR1 SGHNT, CDR2 YENEEA. The DNA of the CDR3 is TGTGCCAGCAGCTTAGACGGGATGAACACTGAAGCTTTCTTT. Its translation: CASSLDGMNTEAFF.

The chain has TRBV28 and TRBJ2-7, with 9 bases matching TRBD1. The CDR3 is made up of 16 amino acids. The germline CDR1 and CDR2 sequences are MDHEN and SYDVKM. After removal of 11 bases from V and 3 bases from J, the junction contained 17 bases not matched to a gene. CDR3 sequence (DNA): TGTGCCGGATCGGGCACTACAGGGGGCACCGTCTACGAGCAGTACTTC. Translation gives CAGSGTTGGTVYEQYF.

J is TRBJ2-5 and V is TRBV6-6, with TRBD2 matching over 8 bases. Germline lookup yields CDR1 MNHNY and CDR2 SVGAGI (reference sequence). This CDR3 contains 15 residues. Trimming removed 6 bases from V and 6 bases from J; junction bases left unmatched: 12. CDR3 residues: CASSEPGTRAKTQYF. DNA of the CDR3: TGTGCCAGCAGCGAACCGGGGACTAGGGCTAAGACCCAGTACTTC.

The V gene is TRBV9, the J gene TRBJ2-1; TRBD2 aligns across 12 bases. Trimming removed 3 bases from V and 7 bases from J; junction bases left unmatched: 8. Germline V CDR1 and CDR2: SGDLS, YYNGEE. The CDR3 consists of 16 residues. In nucleotides, the CDR3 is TGTGCCAGCAGCGCGTCTCTAGCGGGGGGGGAAAATGAGCAGTTCTTC. Protein: CASSASLAGGENEQFF.

The chain couples TRBV11-1 to TRBJ2-5; TRBD2 aligns across 10 bases. The trim removed 3 bases at V and 1 base at J, leaving 2 bases unmatched. The germline V gene has CDR1 SGHAT and CDR2 FQDESV (reference sequence). The CDR3 has 15 residues. CDR3 region: CASSFSGGFQETQYF. CDR3 nucleotide sequence: TGTGCCAGCAGCTTTAGCGGGGGGTTCCAAGAGACCCAGTACTTC.

The chain combines TRBV11-2 with TRBJ2-1, with D perhaps matching TRBD2 (7 bases). Germline CDR1 reads SGHAT; CDR2 reads FQNNGV. V shed 5 bases and J shed 6 bases, with 17 bases lying between them. This CDR3 has 15 amino acids. This chain's CDR3 is CASSRWGGRFNEQFF. The CDR3 DNA reads as TGTGCCAGCAGCCGGTGGGGGGGGCGCTTCAATGAGCAGTTCTTC.

The chain recombines TRBV10-3 with TRBJ1-2, with D unresolved. V lost 5 bases to trimming and J lost 2 bases, with 12 bases between them. CDR3 length: 14 residues. Germline V gene sequence: CDR1 ENHRY, CDR2 SYGVKD. This CDR3 is CAISFNTGNYGYTF. As DNA, the CDR3 is TGTGCCATCAGTTTTAACACGGGAAACTATGGCTACACCTTC.

On this clone itself: Germline and junction disagree at one end, which may indicate a read error. The chain recombines TRBV7-9 with TRBJ2-1; D tentatively reads TRBD1 or TRBD2 (5 bases each). The V gene's germline CDR1 is SEHNR and CDR2 FQNEAQ (reference sequence). The CDR3 spans 12 residues. Here the CDR3 DNA reads TGTTCCAGCAGCGGAAGGGGCAATGAGCAGTTCTTC. It translates to CSSSGRGNEQFF. Using reference TRBV7-9 and TRBJ2-1 for the parts outside the CDR3, the full variable domain is DTGVSQNPRHKITKRGQNVTFRCDPISEHNRLYWYRQTLGQGPEFLTYFQNEAQLEKSRLLSDRFSAERPKGSFSTLEIQRTEQGDSAMYLCSSSGRGNEQFFGPGTRLTVL.

This chain uses TRBV6-5 with TRBJ2-7, with D perhaps TRBD1 (8 bases). Germline lookup yields CDR1 MNHEY and CDR2 SVGAGI. The length of the CDR3 is 12 residues. Trimming shortened V by 6 bases and J by 5 bases, and 11 bases separated the two germline ends. The CDR3 DNA sequence: TGTGCCAGCAGACAGGGGGGGCACGAGCAGTACTTC. Protein product: CASRQGGHEQYF.